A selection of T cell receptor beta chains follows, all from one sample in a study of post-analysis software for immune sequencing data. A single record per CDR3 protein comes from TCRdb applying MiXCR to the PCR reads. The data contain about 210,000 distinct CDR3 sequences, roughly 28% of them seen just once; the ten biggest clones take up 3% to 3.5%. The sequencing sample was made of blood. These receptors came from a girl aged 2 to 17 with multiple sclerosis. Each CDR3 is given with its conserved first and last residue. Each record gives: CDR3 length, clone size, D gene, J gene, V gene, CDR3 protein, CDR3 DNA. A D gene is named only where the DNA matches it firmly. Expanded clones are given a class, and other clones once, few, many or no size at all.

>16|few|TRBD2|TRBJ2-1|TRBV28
CAGSRLLAGTDNEQFF
TGTGCCGGCAGCCGCCTACTAGCGGGAACCGACAATGAGCAGTTCTTC
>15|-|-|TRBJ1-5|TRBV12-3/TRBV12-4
CASSPGQFSNQPQHF
TGTGCCAGCAGCCCTGGACAGTTTAGCAATCAGCCCCAGCATTTT
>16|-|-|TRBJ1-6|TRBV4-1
CASSPEGPGSISPLHF
TGCGCCAGCAGCCCCGAGGGCCCCGGGAGTATTTCACCCCTCCACTTT
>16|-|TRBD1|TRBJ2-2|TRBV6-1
CASSAPDRGDTGELFF
TGTGCCAGCAGTGCGCCTGACAGGGGGGACACCGGGGAGCTGTTTTTT
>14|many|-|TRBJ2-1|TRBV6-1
CASSERRPYNEQFF
TGTGCCAGCAGTGAACGGAGGCCTTACAATGAGCAGTTCTTC
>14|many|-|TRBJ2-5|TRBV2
CASSDSGGAETQYF
TGTGCCAGCAGTGATTCCGGGGGCGCGGAGACCCAGTACTTC
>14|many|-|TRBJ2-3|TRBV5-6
CASSLVQSTDTQYF
TGTGCCAGCAGCTTGGTTCAGAGCACAGATACGCAGTATTTT
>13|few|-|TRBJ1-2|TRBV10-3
CAISGGATYGYTF
TGTGCCATCAGTGGGGGAGCTACCTATGGCTACACCTTC
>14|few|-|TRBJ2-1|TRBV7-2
CVSSLIALYNEQFF
TGTGTCAGCAGCTTAATAGCGTTGTACAATGAGCAGTTCTTC
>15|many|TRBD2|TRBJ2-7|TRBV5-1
CASSLTSGSSYEQYF
TGCGCCAGCAGCTTGACTAGCGGGAGTTCCTACGAGCAGTACTTC
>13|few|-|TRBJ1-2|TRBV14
CASSRRELYGYTF
TGTGCCAGCAGCCGACGGGAGCTCTATGGCTACACCTTC
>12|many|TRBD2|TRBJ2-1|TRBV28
CASSRLAVEQFF
TGTGCCAGCAGCCGTCTAGCGGTTGAGCAGTTCTTC
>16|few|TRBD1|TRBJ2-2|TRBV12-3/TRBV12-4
CASSPWTGGHTGELFF
TGTGCCAGCAGTCCGTGGACAGGGGGCCACACCGGGGAGCTGTTTTTT
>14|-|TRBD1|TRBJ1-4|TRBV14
CASSRQGRNEKLFF
TGTGCCAGCAGCCGACAGGGGAGAAATGAAAAACTGTTTTTT
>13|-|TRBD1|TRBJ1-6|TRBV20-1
CSARTGINSPLHF
TGCAGTGCAAGGACAGGGATTAATTCACCCCTCCACTTT
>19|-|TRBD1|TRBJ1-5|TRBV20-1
CSARKVTGGVKGTNQPQHF
TGCAGTGCTAGAAAGGTGACAGGGGGCGTGAAGGGGACCAATCAGCCCCAGCATTTT
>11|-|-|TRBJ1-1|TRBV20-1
CSVNRASAAFF
TGCAGTGTTAACAGGGCCAGTGCAGCTTTCTTT
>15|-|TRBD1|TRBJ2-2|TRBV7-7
CASSFETGRTGELFF
TGTGCCAGCAGCTTCGAGACAGGGCGGACCGGGGAGCTGTTTTTT
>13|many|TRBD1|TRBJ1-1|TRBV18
CASSGQANTEAFF
TGTGCCAGCTCAGGACAGGCGAACACTGAAGCTTTCTTT
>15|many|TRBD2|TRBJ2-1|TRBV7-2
CASSFSGAAYNEQFF
TGTGCCAGCAGCTTTAGCGGGGCGGCCTACAATGAGCAGTTCTTC
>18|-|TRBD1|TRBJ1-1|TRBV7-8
CASSLALSFRGPDTEAFF
TGTGCCAGCAGCTTAGCGTTGAGTTTCAGGGGGCCGGACACTGAAGCTTTCTTT
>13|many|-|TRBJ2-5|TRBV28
CASSPGQQETQYF
TGTGCCAGCAGTCCCGGACAGCAAGAGACCCAGTACTTC
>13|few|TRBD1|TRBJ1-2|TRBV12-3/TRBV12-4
CASSSGTGGGYTF
TGTGCCAGCAGTAGTGGGACAGGGGGTGGCTACACCTTC
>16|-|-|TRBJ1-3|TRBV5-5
CASSLGTPSSGNTIYF
TGTGCCAGCAGCTTGGGGACACCGAGCTCTGGAAACACCATATATTTT
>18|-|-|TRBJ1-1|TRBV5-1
CASSLVPGEFGGNTEAFF
TGCGCCAGCAGCTTGGTCCCAGGGGAGTTCGGAGGGAACACTGAAGCTTTCTTT
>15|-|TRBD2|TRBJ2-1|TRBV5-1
CANSLLAGANNEQFF
TGCGCCAACAGCTTACTAGCGGGAGCAAACAATGAGCAGTTCTTC
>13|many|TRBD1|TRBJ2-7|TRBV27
CASSMDRAYEQYF
TGTGCCAGCAGTATGGACAGGGCTTACGAGCAGTACTTC
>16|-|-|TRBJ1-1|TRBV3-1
CASSQRGGTSGTEAFF
TGTGCCAGCAGCCAAAGGGGGGGGACGTCGGGCACTGAAGCTTTCTTT
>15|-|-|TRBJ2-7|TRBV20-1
CSAHKGGSASYEQYF
TGCAGTGCCCACAAAGGGGGGTCGGCCTCCTACGAGCAGTACTTC
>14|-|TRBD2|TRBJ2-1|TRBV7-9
CASSLRGGYNEQFF
TGTGCCAGCAGCTTACGCGGGGGCTACAATGAGCAGTTCTTC